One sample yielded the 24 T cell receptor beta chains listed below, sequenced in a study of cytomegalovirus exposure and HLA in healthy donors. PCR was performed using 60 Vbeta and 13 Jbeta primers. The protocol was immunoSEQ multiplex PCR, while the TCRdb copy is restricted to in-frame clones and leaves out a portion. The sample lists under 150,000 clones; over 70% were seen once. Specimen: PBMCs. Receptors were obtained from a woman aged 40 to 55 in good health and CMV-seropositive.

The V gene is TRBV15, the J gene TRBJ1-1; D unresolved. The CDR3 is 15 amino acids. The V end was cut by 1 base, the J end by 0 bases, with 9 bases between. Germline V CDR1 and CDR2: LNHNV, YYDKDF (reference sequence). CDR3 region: CATSRVPGLNTEAFF. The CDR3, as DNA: TGTGCCACCAGCAGAGTTCCGGGATTGAACACTGAAGCTTTCTTT.

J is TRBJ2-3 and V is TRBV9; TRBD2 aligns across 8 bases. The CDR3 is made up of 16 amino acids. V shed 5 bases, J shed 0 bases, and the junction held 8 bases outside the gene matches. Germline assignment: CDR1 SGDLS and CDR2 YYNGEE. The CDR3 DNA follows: TGTGCCAGCAGTGTGGGCGGGGGGCAAAGCACAGATACGCAGTATTTT. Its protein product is CASSVGGGQSTDTQYF.

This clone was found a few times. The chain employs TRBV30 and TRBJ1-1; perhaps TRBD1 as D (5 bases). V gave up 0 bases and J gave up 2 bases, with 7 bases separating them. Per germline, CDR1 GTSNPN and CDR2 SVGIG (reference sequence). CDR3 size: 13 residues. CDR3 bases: TGTGCCTGGAGTGTGGGGGGTAACACTGAAGCTTTCTTT. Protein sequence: CAWSVGGNTEAFF.

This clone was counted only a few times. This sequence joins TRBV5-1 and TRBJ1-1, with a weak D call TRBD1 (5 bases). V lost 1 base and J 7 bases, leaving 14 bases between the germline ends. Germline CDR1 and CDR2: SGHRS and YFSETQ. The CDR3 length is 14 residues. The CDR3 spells CASSLSQGILEAFF. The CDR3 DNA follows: TGCGCCAGCAGCTTGTCCCAGGGAATCCTTGAAGCTTTCTTT. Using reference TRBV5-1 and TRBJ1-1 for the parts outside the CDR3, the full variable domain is KAGVTQTPRYLIKTRGQQVTLSCSPISGHRSVSWYQQTPGQGLQFLFEYFSETQRNKGNFPGRFSGRQFSNSRSEMNVSTLELGDSALYLCASSLSQGILEAFFGQGTRLTVV.

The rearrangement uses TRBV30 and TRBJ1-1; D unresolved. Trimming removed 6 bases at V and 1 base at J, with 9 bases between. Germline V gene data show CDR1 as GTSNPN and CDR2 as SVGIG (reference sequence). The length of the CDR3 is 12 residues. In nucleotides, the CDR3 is TGTGCCTGTCTTACTTCGAACACTGAAGCTTTCTTT. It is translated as CACLTSNTEAFF. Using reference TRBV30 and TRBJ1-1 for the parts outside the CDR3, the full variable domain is SQTIHQWPATLVQPVGSPLSLECTVEGTSNPNLYWYRQAAGRGLQLLFYSVGIGQISSEVPQNLSASRPQDRQFILSSKKLLLSDSGFYLCACLTSNTEAFFGQGTRLTVV.

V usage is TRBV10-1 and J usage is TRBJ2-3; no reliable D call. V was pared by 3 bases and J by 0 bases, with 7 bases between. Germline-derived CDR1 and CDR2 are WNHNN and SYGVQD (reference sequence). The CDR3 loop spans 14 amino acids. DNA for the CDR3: TGCGCCAGCAGTGACAGTTCTAGCACAGATACGCAGTATTTT. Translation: CASSDSSSTDTQYF.

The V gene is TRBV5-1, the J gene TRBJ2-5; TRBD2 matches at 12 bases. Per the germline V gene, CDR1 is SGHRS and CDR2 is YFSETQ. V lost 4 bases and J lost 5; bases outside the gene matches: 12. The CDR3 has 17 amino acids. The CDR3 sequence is CASSKIWTSGNLETQYF. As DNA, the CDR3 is TGCGCCAGCAGCAAAATCTGGACTAGCGGGAATTTGGAGACCCAGTACTTC. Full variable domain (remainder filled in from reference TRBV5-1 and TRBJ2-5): KAGVTQTPRYLIKTRGQQVTLSCSPISGHRSVSWYQQTPGQGLQFLFEYFSETQRNKGNFPGRFSGRQFSNSRSEMNVSTLELGDSALYLCASSKIWTSGNLETQYFGPGTRLLVL.

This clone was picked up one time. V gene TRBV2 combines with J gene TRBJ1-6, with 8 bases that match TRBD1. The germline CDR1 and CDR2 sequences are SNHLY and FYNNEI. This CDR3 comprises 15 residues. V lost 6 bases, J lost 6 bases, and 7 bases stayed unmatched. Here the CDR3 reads CASRGLTGVNSPLHF. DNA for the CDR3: TGTGCCAGCAGGGGACTGACAGGGGTTAATTCACCCCTCCACTTT.

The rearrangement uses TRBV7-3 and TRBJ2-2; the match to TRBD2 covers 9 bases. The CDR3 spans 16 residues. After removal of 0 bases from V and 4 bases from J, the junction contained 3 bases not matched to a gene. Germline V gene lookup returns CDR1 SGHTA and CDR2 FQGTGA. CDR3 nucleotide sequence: TGTGCCAGCAGCTTAACGAGCGGGGGGCGCACCGGGGAGCTGTTTTTT. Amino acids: CASSLTSGGRTGELFF.

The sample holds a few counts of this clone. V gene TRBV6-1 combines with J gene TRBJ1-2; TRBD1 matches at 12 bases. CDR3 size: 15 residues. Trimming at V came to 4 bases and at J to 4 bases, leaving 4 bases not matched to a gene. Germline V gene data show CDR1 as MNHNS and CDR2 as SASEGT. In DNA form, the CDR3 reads TGTGCCAGCAGTGGGCCGGGACAGGGGGCCTATGGCTACACCTTC. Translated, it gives CASSGPGQGAYGYTF.

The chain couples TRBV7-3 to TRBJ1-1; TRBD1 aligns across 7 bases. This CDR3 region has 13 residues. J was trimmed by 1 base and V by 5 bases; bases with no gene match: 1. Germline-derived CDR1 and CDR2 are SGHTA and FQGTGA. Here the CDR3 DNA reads TGTGCCAGCAGCCCAGGGGGGAACACTGAAGCTTTCTTT. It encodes CASSPGGNTEAFF.

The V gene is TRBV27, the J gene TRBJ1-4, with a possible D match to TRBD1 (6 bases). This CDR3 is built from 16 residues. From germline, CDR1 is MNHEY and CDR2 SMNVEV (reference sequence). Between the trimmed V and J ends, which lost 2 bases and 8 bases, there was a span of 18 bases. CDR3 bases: TGTGCCAGCAGTTTAAACGGGGGGCGTAATCGGGAAAAACTGTTTTTT. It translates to CASSLNGGRNREKLFF.

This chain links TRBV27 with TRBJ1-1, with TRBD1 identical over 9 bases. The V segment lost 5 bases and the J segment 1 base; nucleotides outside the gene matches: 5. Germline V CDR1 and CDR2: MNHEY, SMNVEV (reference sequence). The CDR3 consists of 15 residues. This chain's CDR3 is CASSPRTGENTEAFF. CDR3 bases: TGTGCCAGCAGTCCCCGGACAGGGGAGAACACTGAAGCTTTCTTT.

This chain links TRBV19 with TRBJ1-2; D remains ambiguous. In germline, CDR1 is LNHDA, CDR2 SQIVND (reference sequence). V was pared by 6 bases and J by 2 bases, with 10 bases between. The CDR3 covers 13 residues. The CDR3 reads CASSHPQNYGYTF. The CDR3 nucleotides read TGTGCCAGTAGCCACCCCCAGAACTATGGCTACACCTTC.

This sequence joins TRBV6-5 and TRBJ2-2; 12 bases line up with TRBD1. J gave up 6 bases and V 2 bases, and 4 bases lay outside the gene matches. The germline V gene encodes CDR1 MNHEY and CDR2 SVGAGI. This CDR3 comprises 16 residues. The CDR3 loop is CASSYPGTGGPGELFF. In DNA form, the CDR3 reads TGTGCCAGCAGTTACCCCGGGACAGGGGGCCCCGGGGAGCTGTTTTTT.

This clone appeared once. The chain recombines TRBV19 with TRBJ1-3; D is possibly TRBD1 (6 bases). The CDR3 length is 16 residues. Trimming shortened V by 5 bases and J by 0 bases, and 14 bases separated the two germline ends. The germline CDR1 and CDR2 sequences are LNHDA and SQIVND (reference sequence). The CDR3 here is CASSGRGSHSGNTIYF. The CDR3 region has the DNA TGTGCCAGTAGTGGGAGGGGGTCGCACTCTGGAAACACCATATATTTT.

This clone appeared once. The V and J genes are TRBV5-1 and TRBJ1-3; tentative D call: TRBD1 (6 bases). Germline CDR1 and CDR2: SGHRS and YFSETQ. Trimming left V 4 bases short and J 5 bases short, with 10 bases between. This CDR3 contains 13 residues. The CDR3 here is CASSPGDRNTIYF. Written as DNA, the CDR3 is TGCGCCAGCAGCCCAGGGGATAGAAACACCATATATTTT.

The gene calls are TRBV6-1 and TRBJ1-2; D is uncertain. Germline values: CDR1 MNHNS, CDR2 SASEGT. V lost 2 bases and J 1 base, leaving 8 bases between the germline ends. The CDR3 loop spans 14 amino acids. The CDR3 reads CASSEYPSNYGYTF. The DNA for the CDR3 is TGTGCCAGCAGTGAATACCCGAGTAACTATGGCTACACCTTC.

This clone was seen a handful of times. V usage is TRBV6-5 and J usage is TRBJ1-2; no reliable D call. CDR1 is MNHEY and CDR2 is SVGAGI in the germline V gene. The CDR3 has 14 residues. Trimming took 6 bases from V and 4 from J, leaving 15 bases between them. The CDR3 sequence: CASSPKTAFYGYTF. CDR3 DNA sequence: TGTGCCAGCAGCCCAAAGACTGCTTTCTATGGCTACACCTTC.

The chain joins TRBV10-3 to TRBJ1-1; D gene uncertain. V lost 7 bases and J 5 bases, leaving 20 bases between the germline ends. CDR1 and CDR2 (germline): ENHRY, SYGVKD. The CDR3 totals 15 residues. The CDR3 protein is CAINADRDSGTEAFF. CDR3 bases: TGTGCCATCAACGCGGATCGTGATTCGGGGACTGAAGCTTTCTTT.

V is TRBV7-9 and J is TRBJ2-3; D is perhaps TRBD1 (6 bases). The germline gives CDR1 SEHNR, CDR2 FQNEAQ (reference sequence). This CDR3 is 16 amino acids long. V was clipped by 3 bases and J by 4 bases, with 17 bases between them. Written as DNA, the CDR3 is TGTGCCAGCAGCTTCAGGACAGATCTCGCCCCAGATACGCAGTATTTT. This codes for CASSFRTDLAPDTQYF.

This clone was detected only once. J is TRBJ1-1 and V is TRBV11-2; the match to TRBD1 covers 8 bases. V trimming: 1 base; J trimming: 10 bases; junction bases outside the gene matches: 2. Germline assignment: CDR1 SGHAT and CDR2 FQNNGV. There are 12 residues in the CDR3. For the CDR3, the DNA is TGTGCCAGCAGCTTAGCACAGGGGGGAGCTTTCTTT. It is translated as CASSLAQGGAFF.

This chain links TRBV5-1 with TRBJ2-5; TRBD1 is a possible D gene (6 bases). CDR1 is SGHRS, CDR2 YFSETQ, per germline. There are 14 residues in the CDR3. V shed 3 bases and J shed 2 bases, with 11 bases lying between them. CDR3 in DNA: TGCGCCAGCAGCTGGACCGGGACACAAGAGACCCAGTACTTC. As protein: CASSWTGTQETQYF.

The CDR3 DNA reads TGCGCCAGCAGCGTGCGGTCCGGGGTTGGGGATACGCAGTATTTT. Encoded protein: CASSVRSGVGDTQYF. The gene calls are TRBV5-1 and TRBJ2-3; D might be TRBD2 (5 bases). CDR1 SGHRS and CDR2 YFSETQ come from the germline V gene. Trimming cost V 4 bases and J 6 bases, with 18 bases left between them. The CDR3 length is 15 residues.